The next 5 T cell receptor beta chains were all read from a single sample in a study of CXCR3-negative and CXCR3-positive naive CD8 T cells. Libraries were UMI-labeled 5' RACE TRB cDNA. No DNA is given; TCRdb re-called the 5' RACE reads and lists each CDR3 protein once. This sample's table reports 70,000 to 100,000 distinct CDR3 sequences. The specimen was naive CXCR3- CD8+ T cells from blood. Subset reported: CD45RO-CCR7+CD27+CD95- naive CD8+ T cells lacking CXCR3 (TNR3-). These receptors were obtained from a human donor in good health. Some clones in this sample may be carry-over from other donors' samples.

This chain joins TRBV29-1 and TRBJ1-1; without DNA, the TCRdb call of TRBD1 cannot be checked. The CDR3 runs to 13 residues. Germline CDR1 and CDR2: SQVTM and ANQGSEA. The CDR3 loop reads CSVVAGAGTEAFF.

V is TRBV7-6 and J is TRBJ2-5. Germline CDR1 and CDR2: SGHVS and FNYEAQ. The CDR3 contains 12 residues. The CDR3 reads CASSLGEETQYF.

The chain combines TRBV28 with TRBJ2-7; without DNA, the TCRdb call of TRBD1 cannot be checked. The CDR3 covers 15 residues. Germline-derived CDR1 and CDR2 are MDHEN and SYDVKM. The CDR3 reads CASSFRGARSHEQYF. The full variable domain, completed using reference TRBV28 and TRBJ2-7, is DVKVTQSSRYLVKRTGEKVFLECVQDMDHENMFWYRQDPGLGLRLIYFSYDVKMKEKGDIPEGYSVSREKKERFSLILESASTNQTSMYLCASSFRGARSHEQYFGPGTRLTVT.

The rearrangement uses TRBV11-3 and TRBJ2-1; TCRdb's D call of TRBD2 is untestable without DNA. The CDR3 sequence is 18 residues long. Germline CDR1 is SGHNT and CDR2 is YENEEA. CDR3 sequence reads: CASSRTEGLAGGNNEQFF.

V gene TRBV19 combines with J gene TRBJ1-1; TCRdb indicates TRBD1, and absent DNA this call remains unverified. CDR3 length: 15 amino acids. CDR1 and CDR2 (germline): LNHDA, SQIVND (reference sequence). This CDR3 is CASRTDRERDTEAFF.